Reported below is one T cell receptor (beta chain). V was clipped by 3 bases and J by 5 bases; unmatched bases: 5. Germline V CDR1 and CDR2: SGHDT, YYEEEE. The CDR3 is 15 residues long. Method: immunoSEQ multiplex PCR; TCRdb's copy keeps in-frame clones and lacks some. Of about 50,000 clones listed, approximately 94% are singletons. The sample belongs to a study of technical replicates of blood from a few donors. The clonotype comes from a human donor in good health. This chain uses TRBV5-6 with TRBJ2-6, with 7 bases aligning to TRBD1. The sample was T cells isolated from PBMCs. The chain's CDR3 is CASSSYRGRANVLTF. The CDR3 coding sequence is TGTGCCAGCAGCTCTTACAGGGGTAGGGCCAACGTCCTGACTTTC.